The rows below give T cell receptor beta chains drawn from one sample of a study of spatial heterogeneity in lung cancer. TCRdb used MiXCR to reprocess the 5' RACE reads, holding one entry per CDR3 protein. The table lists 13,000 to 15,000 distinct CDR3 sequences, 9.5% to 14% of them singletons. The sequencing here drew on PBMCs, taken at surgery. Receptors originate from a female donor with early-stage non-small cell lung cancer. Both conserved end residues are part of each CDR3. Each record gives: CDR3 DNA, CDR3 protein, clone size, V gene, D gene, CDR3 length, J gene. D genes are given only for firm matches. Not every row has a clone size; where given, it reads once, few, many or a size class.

CDR3nt: TGTGCCAGCAGTTTAGCGGGGGCCAACGTCCTGACTTTC
CDR3aa: CASSLAGANVLTF
abundance: many
v_gene: TRBV11-2
d_gene: NA
len: 13
j_gene: TRBJ2-6

CDR3nt: TGTGCCAGCAGCCAAGATCTAGGGACTATCAAGGAGGTCGACTATGGCTACACCTTC
CDR3aa: CASSQDLGTIKEVDYGYTF
abundance: once
v_gene: TRBV3-1
d_gene: NA
len: 19
j_gene: TRBJ1-2

CDR3nt: TGTGCCAGCAGCTTAAAGGGACAGGGGAATAGAAAACTGTTTTTT
CDR3aa: CASSLKGQGNRKLFF
abundance: many
v_gene: TRBV7-8
d_gene: TRBD1
len: 15
j_gene: TRBJ1-4

CDR3nt: TGTGCCAGCAGCCGCCTAGCGGTCTCCTACAATGAGCAGTTCTTC
CDR3aa: CASSRLAVSYNEQFF
abundance: few
v_gene: TRBV3-1
d_gene: TRBD2
len: 15
j_gene: TRBJ2-1

CDR3nt: TGTGCCAGCAGTCCCCCCCGGTCCGGCGATAGCAATCAGCCCCAGCATTTT
CDR3aa: CASSPPRSGDSNQPQHF
abundance: medium-sized
v_gene: TRBV28
d_gene: NA
len: 17
j_gene: TRBJ1-5

CDR3nt: TGTGCCAGCAGTTACGGCTTAGGTTTAACAGATACGCAGTATTTT
CDR3aa: CASSYGLGLTDTQYF
abundance: few
v_gene: TRBV6-2/TRBV6-3
d_gene: NA
len: 15
j_gene: TRBJ2-3

CDR3nt: TGTGCCAGCAGTGATACTAGGAATAGCAATCAGCCCCAGCATTTT
CDR3aa: CASSDTRNSNQPQHF
abundance: many
v_gene: TRBV2
d_gene: NA
len: 15
j_gene: TRBJ1-5

CDR3nt: TGTGCCAGCAGTGCCAGGTGGGGGTCCTACGAGCAGTACTTC
CDR3aa: CASSARWGSYEQYF
abundance: many
v_gene: TRBV2
d_gene: NA
len: 14
j_gene: TRBJ2-7

CDR3nt: TGTGCCAGCAGAGGGGGGCGCTTCGAGCAGTACTTC
CDR3aa: CASRGGRFEQYF
abundance: many
v_gene: TRBV6-1
d_gene: NA
len: 12
j_gene: TRBJ2-7

CDR3nt: TGTGCCAGCTCACCTAATACAGGGGCCTACGAGCAGTACTTC
CDR3aa: CASSPNTGAYEQYF
abundance: many
v_gene: TRBV18
d_gene: TRBD1
len: 14
j_gene: TRBJ2-7

CDR3nt: TGTGCCATCAGTGAGGGCGGGACTAGGGTTGGAGCTGAGCAGTTCTTC
CDR3aa: CAISEGGTRVGAEQFF
abundance: many
v_gene: TRBV10-3
d_gene: TRBD2
len: 16
j_gene: TRBJ2-1

CDR3nt: TGTGCCAGCAGCCCCACCGACAGGGGGCGAGGCTACACCTTC
CDR3aa: CASSPTDRGRGYTF
abundance: NA
v_gene: TRBV7-2
d_gene: TRBD1
len: 14
j_gene: TRBJ1-2

CDR3nt: TGTGCCAGCAGCCAAGAGATGCCGACAGGGGGTGACTATGGCTACACCTTC
CDR3aa: CASSQEMPTGGDYGYTF
abundance: many
v_gene: TRBV14
d_gene: TRBD1
len: 17
j_gene: TRBJ1-2

CDR3nt: TGTGCCAGCAATGGTTTCGGGCAGGGGAACACTGAAGCTTTCTTT
CDR3aa: CASNGFGQGNTEAFF
abundance: medium-sized
v_gene: TRBV27
d_gene: NA
len: 15
j_gene: TRBJ1-1

CDR3nt: TGCAGTGCTAGGACGGACCTCGGGACAGGGGGAATGGAGACCCAGTACTTC
CDR3aa: CSARTDLGTGGMETQYF
abundance: NA
v_gene: TRBV20-1
d_gene: TRBD1
len: 17
j_gene: TRBJ2-5